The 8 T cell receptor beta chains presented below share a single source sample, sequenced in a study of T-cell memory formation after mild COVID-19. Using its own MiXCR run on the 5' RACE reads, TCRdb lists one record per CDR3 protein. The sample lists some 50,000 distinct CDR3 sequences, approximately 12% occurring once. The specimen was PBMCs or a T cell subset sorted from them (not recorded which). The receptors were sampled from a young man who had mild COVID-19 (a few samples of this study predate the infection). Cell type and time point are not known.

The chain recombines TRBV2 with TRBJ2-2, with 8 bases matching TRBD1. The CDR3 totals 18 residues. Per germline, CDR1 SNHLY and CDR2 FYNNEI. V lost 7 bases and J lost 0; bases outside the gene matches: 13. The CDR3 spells CASTGQAYPVANTGELFF. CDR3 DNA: TGTGCCAGCACGGGACAGGCATACCCCGTCGCGAACACCGGGGAGCTGTTTTTT.

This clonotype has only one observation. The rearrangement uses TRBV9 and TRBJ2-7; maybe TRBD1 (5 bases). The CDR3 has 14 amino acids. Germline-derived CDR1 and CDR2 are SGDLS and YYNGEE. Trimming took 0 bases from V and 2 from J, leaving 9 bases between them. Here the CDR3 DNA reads TGTGCCAGCAGCGTAGATAGCAGGGCCTACGAGCAGTACTTC. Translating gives CASSVDSRAYEQYF. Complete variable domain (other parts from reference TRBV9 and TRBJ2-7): DSGVTQTPKHLITATGQRVTLRCSPRSGDLSVYWYQQSLDQGLQFLIQYYNGEERAKGNILERFSAQQFPDLHSELNLSSLELGDSALYFCASSVDSRAYEQYFGPGTRLTVT.

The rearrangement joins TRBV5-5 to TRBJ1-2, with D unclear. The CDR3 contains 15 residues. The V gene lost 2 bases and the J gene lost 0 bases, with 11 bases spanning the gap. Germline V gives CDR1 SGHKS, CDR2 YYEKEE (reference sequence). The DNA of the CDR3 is TGTGCCAGCAGCTTCCTAAACACAGCTAACTATGGCTACACCTTC. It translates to CASSFLNTANYGYTF.

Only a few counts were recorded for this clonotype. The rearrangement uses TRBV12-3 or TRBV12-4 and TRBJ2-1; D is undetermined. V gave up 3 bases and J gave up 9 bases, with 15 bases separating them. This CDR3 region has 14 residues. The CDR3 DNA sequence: TGTGCCAGCAGTTTCCAGGACCTTAGCAGTGAGCAGTTCTTC. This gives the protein CASSFQDLSSEQFF.

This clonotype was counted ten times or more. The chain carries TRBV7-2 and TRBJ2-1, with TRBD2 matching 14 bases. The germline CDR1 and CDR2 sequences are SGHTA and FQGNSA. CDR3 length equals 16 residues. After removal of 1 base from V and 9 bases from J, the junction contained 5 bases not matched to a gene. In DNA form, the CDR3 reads TGTGCCAGCAGCTTAGATGGACTAGCGGGGGGCAGTGAGCAGTTCTTC. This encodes CASSLDGLAGGSEQFF.

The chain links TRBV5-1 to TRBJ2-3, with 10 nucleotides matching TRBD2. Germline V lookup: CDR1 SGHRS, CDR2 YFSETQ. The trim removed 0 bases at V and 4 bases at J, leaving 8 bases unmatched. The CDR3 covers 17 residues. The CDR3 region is CASSLARAGGLADTQYF. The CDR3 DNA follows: TGCGCCAGCAGCTTGGCCAGAGCGGGGGGGTTGGCAGATACGCAGTATTTT.

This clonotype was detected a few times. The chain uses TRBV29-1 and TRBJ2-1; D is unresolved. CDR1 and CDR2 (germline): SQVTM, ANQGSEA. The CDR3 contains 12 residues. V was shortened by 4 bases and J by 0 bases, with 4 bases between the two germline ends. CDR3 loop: CSVGISYNEQFF. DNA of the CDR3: TGCAGCGTTGGTATCTCCTACAATGAGCAGTTCTTC.

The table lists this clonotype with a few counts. The CDR3 is CASSPDRGNQPQHF. The CDR3 region has the DNA TGTGCCAGCAGTCCGGACAGGGGCAATCAGCCCCAGCATTTT. V gene TRBV6-5 combines with J gene TRBJ1-5, with 8 bases lining up with TRBD1. Trimming cost V 5 bases and J 2 bases; bases outside gene matches: 2. This CDR3 region has 14 residues. Germline V gives CDR1 MNHEY, CDR2 SVGAGI.